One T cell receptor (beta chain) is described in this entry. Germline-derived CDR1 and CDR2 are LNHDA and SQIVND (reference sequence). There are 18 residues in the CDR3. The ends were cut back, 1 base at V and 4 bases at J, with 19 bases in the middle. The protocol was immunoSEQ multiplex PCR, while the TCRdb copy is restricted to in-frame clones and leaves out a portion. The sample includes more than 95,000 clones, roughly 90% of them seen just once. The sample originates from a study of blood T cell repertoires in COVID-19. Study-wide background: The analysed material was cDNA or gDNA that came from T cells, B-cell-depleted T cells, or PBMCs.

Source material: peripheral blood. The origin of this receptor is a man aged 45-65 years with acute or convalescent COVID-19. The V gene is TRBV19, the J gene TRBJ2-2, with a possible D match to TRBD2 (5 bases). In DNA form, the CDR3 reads TGTGCCAGTAGTATAGGGTGGGTGAGAGGGCGCGGCACCGGGGAGCTGTTTTTT. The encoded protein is CASSIGWVRGRGTGELFF.